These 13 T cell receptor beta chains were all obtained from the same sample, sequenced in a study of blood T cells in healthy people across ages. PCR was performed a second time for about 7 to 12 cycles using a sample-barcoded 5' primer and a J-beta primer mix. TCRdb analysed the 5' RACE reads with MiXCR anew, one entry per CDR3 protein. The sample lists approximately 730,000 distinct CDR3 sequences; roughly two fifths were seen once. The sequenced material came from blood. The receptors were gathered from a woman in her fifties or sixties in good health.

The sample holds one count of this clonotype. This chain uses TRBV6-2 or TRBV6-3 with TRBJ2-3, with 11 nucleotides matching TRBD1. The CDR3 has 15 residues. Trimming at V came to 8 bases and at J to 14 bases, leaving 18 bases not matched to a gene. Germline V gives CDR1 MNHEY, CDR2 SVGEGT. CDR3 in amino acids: CASESGQGVARYAYF. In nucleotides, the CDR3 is TGTGCCAGCGAATCGGGACAGGGGGTTGCCAGATACGCGTATTTT.

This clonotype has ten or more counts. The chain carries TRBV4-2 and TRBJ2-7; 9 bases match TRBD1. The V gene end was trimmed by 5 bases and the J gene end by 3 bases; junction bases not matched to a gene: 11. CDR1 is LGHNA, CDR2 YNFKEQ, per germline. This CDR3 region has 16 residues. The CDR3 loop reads CASSSASGQGHYEQYF. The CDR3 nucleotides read TGTGCCAGCAGCTCGGCGTCGGGACAGGGACACTACGAGCAGTACTTC.

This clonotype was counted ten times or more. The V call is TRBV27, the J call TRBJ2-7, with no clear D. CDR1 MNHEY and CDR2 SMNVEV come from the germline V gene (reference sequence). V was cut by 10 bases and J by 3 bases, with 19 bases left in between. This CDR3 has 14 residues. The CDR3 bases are TGTGCCACTCAAACAATGGCAGGTCGCTACGAGCAGTACTTC. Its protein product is CATQTMAGRYEQYF.

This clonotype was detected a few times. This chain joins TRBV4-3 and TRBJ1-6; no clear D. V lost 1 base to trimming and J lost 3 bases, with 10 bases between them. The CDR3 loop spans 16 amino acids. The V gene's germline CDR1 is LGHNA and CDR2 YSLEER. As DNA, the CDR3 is TGCGCCAGCAGCCAAGTTCTTACAGTCTATAATTCACCCCTCCACTTT. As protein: CASSQVLTVYNSPLHF.

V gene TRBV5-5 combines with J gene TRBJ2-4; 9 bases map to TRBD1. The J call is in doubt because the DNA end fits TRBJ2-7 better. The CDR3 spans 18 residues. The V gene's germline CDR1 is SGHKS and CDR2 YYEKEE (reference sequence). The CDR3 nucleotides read TGTGCCAGCAGCTTTTCCTCCGGGACAGGGTTCGAAGGATACGAGCAGTACTTC. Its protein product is CASSFSSGTGFEGYEQYF.

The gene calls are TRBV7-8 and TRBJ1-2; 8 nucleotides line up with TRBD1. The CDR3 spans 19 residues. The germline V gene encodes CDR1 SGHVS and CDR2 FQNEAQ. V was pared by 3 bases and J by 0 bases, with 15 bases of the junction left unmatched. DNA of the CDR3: TGTGCCAGCAGCTTCACAGGGGGTCACTCGCTGAACTCTAACTATGGCTACACCTTC. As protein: CASSFTGGHSLNSNYGYTF.

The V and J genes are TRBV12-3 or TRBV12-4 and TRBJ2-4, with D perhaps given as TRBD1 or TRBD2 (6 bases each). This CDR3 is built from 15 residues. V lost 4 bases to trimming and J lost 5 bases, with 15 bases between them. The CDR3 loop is CASSYSAGGQNIQYF. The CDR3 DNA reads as TGTGCCAGCAGTTATTCGGCCGGGGGCCAAAACATTCAGTACTTC.

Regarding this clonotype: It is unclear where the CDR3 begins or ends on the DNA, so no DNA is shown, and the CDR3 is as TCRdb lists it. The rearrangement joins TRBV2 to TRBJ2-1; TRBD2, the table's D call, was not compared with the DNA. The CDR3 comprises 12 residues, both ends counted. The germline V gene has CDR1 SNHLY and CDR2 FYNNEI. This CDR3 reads CASSVGGGIRFF.

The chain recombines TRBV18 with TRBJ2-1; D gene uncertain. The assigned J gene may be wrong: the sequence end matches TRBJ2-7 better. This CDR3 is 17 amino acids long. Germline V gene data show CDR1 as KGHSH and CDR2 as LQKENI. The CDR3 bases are TGTGCCAGCTCACCACCGAGCAGTACACCTTACTACAATGAGCAGTACTTC. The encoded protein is CASSPPSSTPYYNEQYF.

Here the CDR3 reads CSAPSSPYGADTQYF. In nucleotides, the CDR3 is TGCAGTGCCCCCTCATCCCCCTATGGAGCAGATACGCAGTATTTT. The chain uses TRBV20-1 and TRBJ2-3; no definite D call. In germline, CDR1 is DFQATT, CDR2 SNEGSKA (reference sequence). The germline V and J ends were trimmed by 6 bases and 4 bases, with 20 bases remaining between them. The CDR3 is 15 residues long.

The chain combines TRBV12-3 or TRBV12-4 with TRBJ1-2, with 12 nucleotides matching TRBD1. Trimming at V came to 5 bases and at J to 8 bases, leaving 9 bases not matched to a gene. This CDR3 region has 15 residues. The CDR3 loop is CASSRRDRGREGYTF. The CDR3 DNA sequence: TGTGCCAGCAGTCGCCGGGACAGGGGGCGGGAGGGCTACACCTTC.

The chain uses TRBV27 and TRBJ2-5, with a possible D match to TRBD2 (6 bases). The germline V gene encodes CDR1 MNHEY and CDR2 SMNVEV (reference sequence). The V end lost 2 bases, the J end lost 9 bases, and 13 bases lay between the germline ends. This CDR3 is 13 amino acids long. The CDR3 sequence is CASSLGLGGSQYF. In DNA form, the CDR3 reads TGTGCCAGCAGTTTAGGTCTTGGAGGGTCCCAGTACTTC.

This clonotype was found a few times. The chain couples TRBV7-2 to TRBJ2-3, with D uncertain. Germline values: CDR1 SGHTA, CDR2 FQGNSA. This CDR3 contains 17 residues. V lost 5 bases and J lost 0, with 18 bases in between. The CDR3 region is CASSRHEIRQSTDTQYF. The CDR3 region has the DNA TGTGCCAGCAGCCGTCACGAGATCCGTCAAAGCACAGATACGCAGTATTTT.